One TCR beta chain is described in this entry. Clones were sequenced by immunoSEQ multiplex PCR, and TCRdb holds only the in-frame ones, with some missing. The sample lists around 200,000 clones; about nine tenths were seen once. V trimming: 3 bases; J trimming: 2 bases; junction bases outside the gene matches: 4. The germline CDR1 and CDR2 sequences are LNHDA and SQIVND (reference sequence). The CDR3 runs 14 residues. This record comes from a study of blood T cell repertoires in COVID-19. Residents of around 24 US areas, aged about 18 to 95 years, made up the participants. V gene TRBV19 combines with J gene TRBJ2-7; 7 bases are shared with TRBD1. This TCR was sampled from a woman younger than 35 who had recovered from COVID-19. Sequencing input: PBMCs or T cells enriched from blood (not recorded which). The CDR3 DNA reads TGTGCCAGTAGTATTGGCCAGGGGGCCTACGAGCAGTACTTC. Protein sequence: CASSIGQGAYEQYF. The full variable domain, with the rest looked up from reference TRBV19 and TRBJ2-7, is DGGITQSPKYLFRKEGQNVTLSCEQNLNHDAMYWYRQDPGQGLRLIYYSQIVNDFQKGDIAEGYSVSREKKESFPLTVTSAQKNPTAFYLCASSIGQGAYEQYFGPGTRLTVT.